What follows are 17 T cell receptor beta chains derived from one specimen sequenced in a study of control samples from healthy donors and cancer patients. Assay used: immunoSEQ multiplex PCR; TCRdb lists only in-frame clones, some missing. This sample has some 140,000 clones, with over 85% found just once. Sequenced: blood. Receptors originate from a man aged 25-45 years in good health.

The V call is TRBV27, the J call TRBJ1-1, with D maybe TRBD1 (5 bases). The V end lost 1 base, the J end lost 0 bases, and 9 bases lay between the germline ends. The CDR3 has 15 amino acids. Germline V gene lookup returns CDR1 MNHEY and CDR2 SMNVEV (reference sequence). The DNA of the CDR3 is TGTGCCAGCAGTTTATACCCGACAGTGAACACTGAAGCTTTCTTT. This translates into CASSLYPTVNTEAFF.

V usage is TRBV19 and J usage is TRBJ2-4; D possibly uses TRBD1 or TRBD2 (5 bases each). Looked up from germline, CDR1 is LNHDA and CDR2 is SQIVND (reference sequence). CDR3 length: 15 amino acids. Trimming left V 3 bases short and J 0 bases short, with 9 bases between. CDR3 DNA: TGTGCCAGTAGTATGGGGGAGAAAGCCAAAAACATTCAGTACTTC. The encoded protein is CASSMGEKAKNIQYF.

This CDR3 reads CASSPYTNYGYTF. The DNA of the CDR3 is TGTGCCAGCAGCCCATACACTAACTATGGCTACACCTTC. The rearrangement joins TRBV27 to TRBJ1-2; D is unclear. Trimming shortened V by 6 bases and J by 0 bases, and 8 bases separated the two germline ends. The CDR3 length is 13 residues. CDR1 MNHEY and CDR2 SMNVEV come from the germline V gene (reference sequence).

V and J are TRBV2 and TRBJ2-1; the match to TRBD2 covers 13 bases. The CDR3 has 15 residues. The trim removed 7 bases at V and 7 bases at J, leaving 7 bases unmatched. The germline V gene encodes CDR1 SNHLY and CDR2 FYNNEI. As DNA, the CDR3 is TGTGCCAGCATCCTGGGACTAGCGGGATGGAATGAGCAGTTCTTC. As protein: CASILGLAGWNEQFF.

The gene calls are TRBV24-1 and TRBJ1-2; weak D call: TRBD1 (5 bases). The CDR3 has 16 amino acids. Germline CDR1 and CDR2: KGHDR and SFDVKD. V lost 6 bases to trimming and J lost 4 bases, with 20 bases between them. CDR3 sequence (DNA): TGTGCCACCAGTCCCCTCTCCCAGGGTGCGTCCTATGGCTACACCTTC. Translated, it gives CATSPLSQGASYGYTF.

Ten or more counts support this clone. The chain links TRBV30 to TRBJ2-5; TRBD2 might be the D (5 bases). From germline, CDR1 is GTSNPN and CDR2 SVGIG (reference sequence). This CDR3 is built from 15 residues. Deletions cut 2 bases from V and 1 base from J, with 14 bases between. CDR3 DNA sequence: TGTGCCTGGAGTAGATGGCGAGGGATCCAAGAGACCCAGTACTTC. Its translation: CAWSRWRGIQETQYF.

V gene TRBV11-2 combines with J gene TRBJ1-6; TRBD1 aligns across 10 bases. The CDR3 covers 15 residues. Trimming cost V 2 bases and J 8 bases; bases outside gene matches: 3. In germline, CDR1 is SGHAT, CDR2 FQNNGV. DNA for the CDR3: TGTGCCAGCAGCTTAAGACAGGGGGCTGATTCACCCCTCCACTTT. Translated: CASSLRQGADSPLHF.

The V gene is TRBV7-2, the J gene TRBJ1-2; 10 bases are a match to TRBD1. Germline assignment: CDR1 SGHTA and CDR2 FQGNSA. J was trimmed by 8 bases and V by 5 bases; bases with no gene match: 8. The CDR3 has 14 residues. CDR3 sequence: CASSTRQGAGGYTF. The CDR3 nucleotides are TGTGCCAGCAGCACAAGACAGGGGGCTGGGGGCTACACCTTC.

The rearrangement uses TRBV4-1 and TRBJ1-1, with no clear D. Germline V lookup: CDR1 MGHRA, CDR2 YSYEKL. The CDR3 contains 13 residues. The germline V and J ends were trimmed by 0 bases and 1 base, with 3 bases remaining between them. The CDR3 bases are TGCGCCAGCAGCCAAGAGCAGAACACTGAAGCTTTCTTT. Translated, it gives CASSQEQNTEAFF.

The chain recombines TRBV27 with TRBJ2-3; a possible D gene is TRBD2 (6 bases). Looked up from germline, CDR1 is MNHEY and CDR2 is SMNVEV (reference sequence). V was clipped by 4 bases and J by 1 base, with 12 bases between them. This CDR3 contains 15 residues. CDR3 sequence: CASSSGLLRTDTQYF. As DNA, the CDR3 is TGTGCCAGCAGTTCGGGACTCCTACGCACAGATACGCAGTATTTT.

This clone was counted once. The genes are TRBV25-1 and TRBJ2-2; 10 positions match TRBD2. CDR1 and CDR2 from the germline V gene are MGHDK and SYGVNS. The trim removed 6 bases at V and 2 bases at J, leaving 6 bases unmatched. CDR3 length: 16 residues. Here the CDR3 reads CASRSIAGGNTGELFF. The CDR3 DNA reads as TGTGCCAGCAGATCAATAGCGGGAGGCAACACCGGGGAGCTGTTTTTT. The variable domain in full, completed from reference TRBV25-1 and TRBJ2-2, reads EADIYQTPRYLVIGTGKKITLECSQTMGHDKMYWYQQDPGMELHLIHYSYGVNSTEKGDLSSESTVSRIRTEHFPLTLESARPSHTSQYLCASRSIAGGNTGELFFGEGSRLTVL.

The gene calls are TRBV30 and TRBJ2-1; no reliable D call. Germline V gene sequence: CDR1 GTSNPN, CDR2 SVGIG (reference sequence). CDR3 size: 12 residues. Trimming removed 1 base at V and 4 bases at J, with 5 bases between. The CDR3 coding sequence is TGTGCCTGGAGTGACCAGTACAATGAGCAGTTCTTC. This translates into CAWSDQYNEQFF.

The CDR3 region has the DNA TGTGCCCGAACCGACAGGGGTTTATATGAGCAGTTCTTC. Translation: CARTDRGLYEQFF. The chain combines TRBV2 with TRBJ2-1; 8 bases map to TRBD1. Per germline, CDR1 SNHLY and CDR2 FYNNEI. The CDR3 spans 13 residues. With 11 bases clipped from V and 8 bases from J, the junction kept 11 bases outside the gene matches.

V usage is TRBV20-1 and J usage is TRBJ2-4; no clear D gene. The ends were cut back, 3 bases at V and 7 bases at J, with 13 bases in the middle. CDR1 and CDR2 (germline): DFQATT, SNEGSKA (reference sequence). This CDR3 is 13 amino acids long. The CDR3 loop is CSASGHEGNIQYF. In DNA, the CDR3 is TGCAGTGCTAGTGGCCATGAAGGGAACATTCAGTACTTC.

J is TRBJ2-7 and V is TRBV7-8, with TRBD1 as a possible D gene (5 bases). Germline values: CDR1 SGHVS, CDR2 FQNEAQ. Trimming removed 5 bases at V and 2 bases at J, with 10 bases between. The CDR3 has 13 residues. CDR3 region: CASSLRQTYEQYF. CDR3 DNA sequence: TGTGCCAGCAGCCTTCGACAGACCTACGAGCAGTACTTC.

The CDR3 is CASSELASSYNEQFF. The CDR3 region has the DNA TGTGCCAGCAGTGAGCTAGCGTCCTCCTACAATGAGCAGTTCTTC. The rearrangement joins TRBV2 to TRBJ2-1; a possible D gene is TRBD2 (6 bases). V was cut by 3 bases and J by 0 bases, with 9 bases left in between. Germline V gene sequence: CDR1 SNHLY, CDR2 FYNNEI. This CDR3 spans 15 amino acids.

There are a few counts of this clone. CDR3 sequence reads: CASSADSSTGELFF. The DNA of the CDR3 is TGCGCCAGCAGTGCCGACAGCAGCACCGGGGAGCTGTTTTTT. The chain recombines TRBV10-1 with TRBJ2-2; D possibly corresponds to TRBD1 (5 bases). V dropped 4 bases and J dropped 4 bases, with 10 bases sitting between them. Germline V CDR1 and CDR2: WNHNN, SYGVQD (reference sequence). This CDR3 has 14 residues.